This T cell receptor beta chain was captured in a study of blood T cell repertoires in COVID-19 (dated by TCRdb to 2020 to 2022). Regarding the research as a whole: The collaborator samples originated in the United States, Italy and Spain and spanned the acute and convalescent phases of COVID-19. The material from the prospective study consisted of cDNA or gDNA derived from T cells, B-cell-depleted T cells, or PBMCs. The dataset comprised deeply sampled blood TCRbeta repertoires from subjects exposed to, actively infected with, or recovered from COVID-19. The repertoires were released in a freely available public database intended as a resource for research on the immune response to SARS-CoV-2. The samples were drawn from the first 160 participants of the ongoing ImmuneRACE study and from more than 1,000 subjects provided by 6 global collaborators. Sample metadata almost always included a de-identified subject ID, COVID-19 status, age in years and sex. Where available, HLA class I and class II types were obtained from metadata supplied by the sample provider rather than from assay-based typing. Results the study describes overall, beyond this receptor: Clinical and demographic metadata were provided uncurated, with the amount varying by source and participant.

CDR1 MDHEN and CDR2 SYDVKM were looked up in the germline V gene. Trimming removed 3 bases from V and 2 bases from J; the gene matches leave 5 bases unexplained. The CDR3, cysteine through phenylalanine, is 16 amino acids long. Kept here is only the CDR3 DNA, which spans 48 bases and is read in frame from base 1. The collaborating institutions used their own protocols to collect whole blood in K2EDTA tubes. For TCRbeta analysis, collaborator samples were shipped as frozen whole blood, as isolated PBMCs, or as DNA extracted from either sample type. Worth noting for this clone: The target of this receptor is not known. Base-call qualities are not available, and no considerably larger clone is one nucleotide away.

TCRbeta CDR3 regions were amplified from genomic DNA using the immunoSEQ Assay, a bias-controlled multiplex PCR. The authors' pipeline ran thus. The number of nucleated cells in each sample was estimated from the amplification of reference gene primers within the assay. Sequence reads were collapsed and filtered to measure the absolute abundance of every unique TCRbeta CDR3 rearrangement. Productive Simpson clonality was computed per sample as the square root of Simpson's diversity index over productive rearrangements. Imported from immuneACCESS, the table was reduced by TCRdb to in-frame sequences with V and J called. These copies leave out some clones; in studies compared against another copy, an unresolved V gene accounts for under half, and the cause of the remainder is not known. V and J calls and clone size are as listed in that table; D and trimming were resolved from the DNA. This sample lists tens of thousands of clones; 80% were detected once. The ten largest account for 4% to 5.5% of the sample.

Sequenced input: peripheral blood. This sequence originates from a woman in her 70s with acute or convalescent COVID-19. The chain was built from TRBV28 and TRBJ2-3; 10 bases in the middle match TRBD2. The CDR3 protein is CASSFGAGGPTDTQYF. The bases read TGTGCCAGCAGTTTTGGAGCGGGGGGGCCCACAGATACGCAGTATTTT.